This TCR beta chain was captured by sequencing in a study of T cell changes during pregnancy in multiple sclerosis. Per germline, CDR1 MDHEN and CDR2 SYDVKM. V was clipped by 3 bases and J by 2 bases, with 13 bases between them. This CDR3 region has 15 residues. Here immunoSEQ multiplex PCR was the method, and the copy in TCRdb shows in-frame clones only, minus some. The table records about 40,000 clones, about nine tenths of them present only once. The clonotype was recovered from a female donor in good health, enrolled as a control in a pregnancy study. This chain links TRBV28 with TRBJ2-5; D is undetermined. This material consisted of CD4+ T cells from peripheral blood mononuclear cells, taken in the second trimester of pregnancy. The CDR3 sequence is CASSFTVTPQETQYF. The DNA of the CDR3 is TGTGCCAGCAGTTTTACGGTGACACCTCAAGAGACCCAGTACTTC. Based on the CDR3 plus reference TRBV28 and TRBJ2-5, the full variable domain is DVKVTQSSRYLVKRTGEKVFLECVQDMDHENMFWYRQDPGLGLRLIYFSYDVKMKEKGDIPEGYSVSREKKERFSLILESASTNQTSMYLCASSFTVTPQETQYFGPGTRLLVL.